One and the same sample provided the 25 T cell receptor beta chains below, sequenced in a study of cytomegalovirus exposure and HLA in healthy donors. PCR involved 60 Vbeta and 13 Jbeta primers. The protocol was immunoSEQ multiplex PCR, while the TCRdb copy is restricted to in-frame clones and leaves out a portion. The sample includes some 170,000 clones, about 80% of them seen just once. Sample: PBMCs. These receptors all stem from a young man in good health and CMV-seropositive.

J is TRBJ2-7 and V is TRBV28; 11 bases match TRBD1. Trimming removed 4 bases from V and 7 bases from J; junction bases left unmatched: 9. Looked up from germline, CDR1 is MDHEN and CDR2 is SYDVKM. This CDR3 spans 15 amino acids. This CDR3 is CASSSSGTGGGEQYF. The DNA for the CDR3 is TGTGCCAGCAGTTCCTCCGGGACAGGGGGAGGTGAGCAGTACTTC.

The chain combines TRBV6-1 with TRBJ1-2; D remains ambiguous. Per the germline V gene, CDR1 is MNHNS and CDR2 is SASEGT. The V and J ends lost 1 base and 0 bases respectively, with 9 bases between them. This CDR3 is 15 amino acids long. The CDR3 DNA is TGTGCCAGCAGTGAAGAAGGTGGAGCTAACTATGGCTACACCTTC. Residues: CASSEEGGANYGYTF.

To note about this clone: The CDR3 does not end in the conserved phenylalanine or tryptophan, so this is likely a read error. The chain has TRBV6-1 and TRBJ1-6; D is possibly TRBD1 (5 bases). The CDR3 runs to 13 residues. Trimming took off 4 bases at V and 6 bases at J, with 7 bases between the two ends. Per the germline V gene, CDR1 is MNHNS and CDR2 is SASEGT. The CDR3 sequence is CASSGQPNSPLHL. In nucleotides, the CDR3 is TGTGCCAGCAGTGGACAGCCTAATTCACCCCTCCACCTT.

The V and J genes are TRBV5-1 and TRBJ2-1, with a possible D match to TRBD2 (7 bases). The V gene lost 4 bases and the J gene lost 4 bases, with 15 bases spanning the gap. This CDR3 is built from 15 residues. Looked up from germline, CDR1 is SGHRS and CDR2 is YFSETQ. CDR3 residues: CASSPGGASYNEQFF. The CDR3 nucleotides read TGCGCCAGCAGCCCTGGGGGGGCGAGTTACAATGAGCAGTTCTTC.

CDR3 bases: TGCGCCAGCAGCTTGGAGGGGGTTAGGAACACTGAAGCTTTCTTT. This sequence encodes CASSLEGVRNTEAFF. V and J are TRBV5-1 and TRBJ1-1, with D perhaps TRBD1 (6 bases). Germline CDR1 and CDR2: SGHRS and YFSETQ. This CDR3 spans 15 amino acids. The germline V and J ends were trimmed by 0 bases and 1 base, with 10 bases remaining between them.

V and J are TRBV7-9 and TRBJ1-4; tentatively, D is TRBD1 (5 bases). The CDR3 totals 17 residues. Between the trimmed V and J ends, which lost 8 bases and 3 bases, there was a span of 22 bases. Germline V gene lookup returns CDR1 SEHNR and CDR2 FQNEAQ (reference sequence). The CDR3 here is CASSAGTTTNANEKLFF. CDR3 bases: TGTGCCAGCTCAGCGGGGACCACAACGAACGCTAATGAAAAACTGTTTTTT. Using reference TRBV7-9 and TRBJ1-4 for the parts outside the CDR3, the full variable domain is DTGVSQNPRHKITKRGQNVTFRCDPISEHNRLYWYRQTLGQGPEFLTYFQNEAQLEKSRLLSDRFSAERPKGSFSTLEIQRTEQGDSAMYLCASSAGTTTNANEKLFFGSGTQLSVL.

The rearrangement joins TRBV5-1 to TRBJ1-4; 8 bases are shared with TRBD1. Germline CDR1 and CDR2: SGHRS and YFSETQ. The J segment lost 6 bases and the V segment lost 3 bases, leaving 7 bases of the junction unmatched. The CDR3 is 15 residues long. The CDR3 loop reads CASSSQGGLDEKLFF. CDR3 DNA sequence: TGCGCCAGCAGCTCACAGGGGGGGCTCGATGAAAAACTGTTTTTT.

This sequence joins TRBV10-1 and TRBJ2-3; no definite D call. Trimming shortened V by 3 bases and J by 2 bases, and 12 bases separated the two germline ends. The CDR3 consists of 15 residues. Germline CDR1 WNHNN, CDR2 SYGVQD (reference sequence). DNA of the CDR3: TGCGCCAGCAGTGATGCGGCCCTGGCCACAGATACGCAGTATTTT. Its protein product is CASSDAALATDTQYF.

The rearrangement joins TRBV4-3 to TRBJ2-7; 8 bases fit TRBD2. V trimming: 4 bases; J trimming: 3 bases; junction bases outside the gene matches: 8. This CDR3 comprises 15 residues. CDR1 LGHNA and CDR2 YSLEER come from the germline V gene. CDR3 sequence reads: CASSPDTSGLYEQYF. CDR3 nucleotides: TGCGCCAGCAGCCCTGATACTAGCGGCCTCTACGAGCAGTACTTC.

V gene TRBV2 combines with J gene TRBJ2-7; D is ambiguous. This CDR3 is built from 14 residues. Germline V gene lookup returns CDR1 SNHLY and CDR2 FYNNEI. Trimming cost V 2 bases and J 6 bases, with 14 bases left between them. The CDR3 nucleotides read TGTGCCAGCAGTGAATTTCAGGTAATCGGCGAGCAGTACTTC. Its protein product is CASSEFQVIGEQYF.

A few counts support this clone. The J gene is TRBJ1-1, the V gene TRBV6-5; perhaps TRBD1 as D (6 bases). Germline assignment: CDR1 MNHEY and CDR2 SVGAGI. This CDR3 has 12 residues. The V gene lost 8 bases and the J gene lost 4 bases, with 11 bases spanning the gap. Written as DNA, the CDR3 is TGTGCCAGCGGCAGGGGCTTCACTGAAGCTTTCTTT. It yields the protein CASGRGFTEAFF.

This clone was observed a few times. The V call is TRBV4-2, the J call TRBJ2-2; TRBD2 is a possible D gene (7 bases). Germline CDR1 is LGHNA and CDR2 is YNFKEQ. Trimming took 2 bases from V and 5 from J, leaving 18 bases between them. The CDR3 has 17 amino acids. In DNA, the CDR3 is TGTGCCAGCAGCCAAATTTCGATCGGGGGGCAAACCGGGGAGCTGTTTTTT. It translates to CASSQISIGGQTGELFF.

This chain connects TRBV6-5 to TRBJ1-2, with 9 bases aligning to TRBD1. V was pared by 5 bases and J by 6 bases, with 7 bases of the junction left unmatched. Germline assignment: CDR1 MNHEY and CDR2 SVGAGI. This CDR3 contains 14 residues. This CDR3 reads CASSPWTGENGYTF. The CDR3 DNA follows: TGTGCCAGCAGTCCGTGGACAGGGGAGAATGGCTACACCTTC.

The J gene is TRBJ2-1, the V gene TRBV4-1; D may be TRBD2 (7 bases). The V end was cut by 3 bases, the J end by 0 bases, with 12 bases between. Germline lookup yields CDR1 MGHRA and CDR2 YSYEKL. The CDR3 totals 16 residues. CDR3: CASSHIGGASYNEQFF. The CDR3 DNA is TGCGCCAGCAGCCACATTGGGGGGGCCTCCTACAATGAGCAGTTCTTC.

The chain uses TRBV13 and TRBJ1-2; 11 positions match TRBD1. The CDR3 extends over 15 amino acids. With 5 bases clipped from V and 6 bases from J, the junction kept 8 bases outside the gene matches. Germline values: CDR1 PRHDT, CDR2 FYEKMQ (reference sequence). The CDR3 reads CASSKGTGGDDGYTF. Written as DNA, the CDR3 is TGTGCCAGCAGCAAGGGGACAGGGGGAGACGATGGCTACACCTTC.

The V gene is TRBV29-1, the J gene TRBJ1-1; possibly TRBD1 for D (5 bases). The CDR3 spans 15 residues. Germline V gene lookup returns CDR1 SQVTM and CDR2 ANQGSEA. The V end was cut by 4 bases, the J end by 4 bases, with 19 bases between. CDR3 sequence reads: CSVVLNQGRGTEAFF. The CDR3, as DNA: TGCAGCGTTGTTTTGAACCAGGGTCGCGGCACTGAAGCTTTCTTT.

This clone was detected only once. This chain uses TRBV5-4 with TRBJ2-1; tentatively, D is TRBD2 (7 bases). The CDR3 spans 16 residues. The germline V gene has CDR1 SGHNT and CDR2 YYREEE (reference sequence). V was clipped by 0 bases and J by 10 bases, with 20 bases between them. The CDR3 coding sequence is TGTGCCAGCAGCTTGGGACTAGTGGGGGGGCGGGAAGAGCAGTTCTTC. Translated, it gives CASSLGLVGGREEQFF.

V and J are TRBV27 and TRBJ2-1; TRBD1 agrees at 7 bases. Per the germline V gene, CDR1 is MNHEY and CDR2 is SMNVEV (reference sequence). There are 15 residues in the CDR3. V lost 2 bases to trimming and J lost 5 bases; unmatched junction nucleotides: 6. The CDR3 loop is CASSLRGPGNNEQFF. Here the CDR3 DNA reads TGTGCCAGCAGTTTAAGGGGGCCGGGAAACAATGAGCAGTTCTTC.

V gene TRBV5-1 combines with J gene TRBJ2-6; 9 bases are shared with TRBD1. The CDR3 is 18 residues long. The V and J ends lost 0 bases and 0 bases, in that order; junction bases with no gene match: 4. CDR1 and CDR2 from the germline V gene are SGHRS and YFSETQ. This CDR3 reads CASSLAWDRDSGANVLTF. CDR3 nucleotide sequence: TGCGCCAGCAGCTTGGCCTGGGACAGGGACTCTGGGGCCAACGTCCTGACTTTC. Full variable domain (outside the CDR3, taken from reference TRBV5-1 and TRBJ2-6): KAGVTQTPRYLIKTRGQQVTLSCSPISGHRSVSWYQQTPGQGLQFLFEYFSETQRNKGNFPGRFSGRQFSNSRSEMNVSTLELGDSALYLCASSLAWDRDSGANVLTFGAGSRLTVL.

This chain links TRBV7-6 with TRBJ2-6; weak D call: TRBD2 (5 bases). Between the trimmed V and J ends, which lost 5 bases and 2 bases, there was a span of 10 bases. Germline assignment: CDR1 SGHVS and CDR2 FNYEAQ. This CDR3 contains 15 residues. The CDR3 region is CASSPPGAGANVLTF. For the CDR3, the DNA is TGTGCCAGCAGCCCTCCCGGGGCTGGGGCCAACGTCCTGACTTTC.

The chain has TRBV6-5 and TRBJ1-1; tentative D call: TRBD1 (5 bases). Trimming took 5 bases from V and 1 from J, leaving 8 bases between them. Germline-derived CDR1 and CDR2 are MNHEY and SVGAGI. The CDR3 contains 13 residues. Here the CDR3 reads CASSARENTEAFF. In DNA, the CDR3 is TGTGCCAGCAGTGCCAGGGAGAACACTGAAGCTTTCTTT.

This clone was counted between two and nine times. J is TRBJ2-7 and V is TRBV11-2, with D maybe TRBD2 (6 bases). The CDR3 is made up of 13 amino acids. In germline, CDR1 is SGHAT, CDR2 FQNNGV. The ends were cut back, 8 bases at V and 2 bases at J, with 13 bases in the middle. The CDR3 loop is CASRPGGPYEQYF. The CDR3 DNA follows: TGTGCCAGCCGCCCCGGGGGTCCCTACGAGCAGTACTTC.

The chain uses TRBV19 and TRBJ1-1; D remains ambiguous. V shed 6 bases and J shed 0 bases, with 8 bases lying between them. This CDR3 contains 13 residues. Germline V gene sequence: CDR1 LNHDA, CDR2 SQIVND (reference sequence). The CDR3, as DNA: TGTGCCAGTAGATATATCGTGAACACTGAAGCTTTCTTT. Its protein product is CASRYIVNTEAFF.

The chain carries TRBV4-3 and TRBJ2-5; a weak D match, TRBD1 (5 bases). Germline values: CDR1 LGHNA, CDR2 YSLEER. The V end was cut by 0 bases, the J end by 7 bases, with 9 bases between. The CDR3 consists of 13 residues. The CDR3 region has the DNA TGCGCCAGCAGCCAAGACAGGGCTGGGACCCAGTACTTC. This codes for CASSQDRAGTQYF.

The genes are TRBV4-1 and TRBJ1-1, with 11 bases lining up with TRBD1. The CDR3 length is 15 residues. Germline CDR1 reads MGHRA; CDR2 reads YSYEKL. The trim removed 1 base at V and 4 bases at J, leaving 2 bases unmatched. CDR3 in amino acids: CASSQVGQGATEAFF. CDR3 DNA sequence: TGCGCCAGCAGCCAAGTCGGACAGGGGGCCACTGAAGCTTTCTTT.